These 26 T cell receptor beta chains came from one sample sequenced in a study of monozygotic twins with inflammatory bowel disease. Reanalyzing the 5' RACE reads, TCRdb keeps one entry per CDR3 protein, without DNA. There are under 150,000 distinct CDR3 sequences in the sample, with 2.4% held by the top ten. What was sequenced was blood. Receptors were obtained from a human donor with ulcerative colitis or Crohn's disease, or a healthy co-twin of an affected twin (not recorded which).

This chain joins TRBV21-1 and TRBJ2-4. TRBV21-1 is a listed pseudogene. The length of the CDR3 is 11 residues. This CDR3 reads CARKCSDIQYF.

The genes are TRBV7-8 and TRBJ2-6; TCRdb's D call of TRBD1 is untestable without DNA. The CDR3 is 20 amino acids. Germline CDR1 reads SGHVS; CDR2 reads FQNEAQ. The CDR3 protein is CASSEHRRRQDPSGANVLTF.

The chain links TRBV6-5 to TRBJ2-5; the D gene TCRdb calls, TRBD1, cannot be checked with no DNA. This CDR3 comprises 15 residues. Germline lookup yields CDR1 MNHEY and CDR2 SVGAGI. This chain's CDR3 is CASSYGRGIGETQYF.

The chain uses TRBV7-9 and TRBJ1-5; TCRdb proposes TRBD1, but this gene call is untestable without DNA. Germline V gene data show CDR1 as SEHNR and CDR2 as FQNEAQ (reference sequence). The CDR3 loop spans 14 amino acids. This CDR3 reads CASSSGTGNQPQHF.

The J gene is TRBJ2-5, the V gene TRBV3-1; TCRdb lists TRBD2, though no DNA is available to test this call. Germline CDR1 is LGHDT and CDR2 is YNNKEL (reference sequence). The CDR3 is 16 residues long. The CDR3 loop reads CASSRTGLGQDETQYF.

The chain links TRBV20-1 to TRBJ2-7; TCRdb indicates TRBD2, and absent DNA this call remains unverified. CDR3 size: 13 residues. The germline V gene has CDR1 DFQATT and CDR2 SNEGSKA (reference sequence). CDR3 sequence: CSATRGALHEQYF.

The gene calls are TRBV7-2 and TRBJ2-5; TCRdb selects TRBD2, and the lack of DNA leaves this call unchecked. Germline CDR1 reads SGHTA; CDR2 reads FQGNSA. There are 13 residues in the CDR3. The CDR3 sequence: CASSSLAEETQYF.

The rearrangement links TRBV7-2 to TRBJ1-1; TCRdb names TRBD1, which stays unverified in the absence of DNA. Germline V gene lookup returns CDR1 SGHTA and CDR2 FQGNSA. The CDR3 has 16 residues. This CDR3 is CASSLVPGDRITEAFF.

The chain carries TRBV4-1 and TRBJ1-1; TCRdb's assignment of TRBD1 cannot be checked, as there is no DNA. Germline CDR1 MGHRA, CDR2 YSYEKL. The CDR3 has 16 residues. This CDR3 reads CASSQDTYRWNTEAFF.

The chain carries TRBV6-5 and TRBJ1-4. In germline, CDR1 is MNHEY, CDR2 SVGAGI. The CDR3 is 15 residues long. CDR3 sequence reads: CASSYGSTLDEKLFF.

Here the CDR3 reads CASSPRSGTANTEAFF. The gene calls are TRBV18 and TRBJ1-1; as DNA is missing, the TRBD1 call by TCRdb cannot be tested. Germline CDR1 KGHSH, CDR2 LQKENI. The CDR3 consists of 16 residues.

This chain joins TRBV12-3 or TRBV12-4 and TRBJ1-1; the D call of TRBD1 rests on TCRdb alone, since no DNA is present to check it. The CDR3 length is 13 residues. CDR3 loop: CASSSTGRREAFF.

The rearrangement joins TRBV5-4 to TRBJ1-2. Germline CDR1 SGHNT, CDR2 YYREEE (reference sequence). The CDR3 totals 13 residues. CDR3 amino acids: CASSPEDNYGYTF.

The chain uses TRBV24-1 and TRBJ1-2. The CDR3 runs to 12 residues. Germline lookup yields CDR1 KGHDR and CDR2 SFDVKD. CDR3 sequence reads: CATSDPYYGYTF.

V is TRBV20-1 and J is TRBJ2-6. The germline V gene has CDR1 DFQATT and CDR2 SNEGSKA (reference sequence). This CDR3 region has 13 residues. The CDR3 sequence is CSAPLKGANVLTF.

The rearrangement links TRBV6-2 or TRBV6-3 to TRBJ1-5. Germline assignment: CDR1 MNHEY and CDR2 SVGEGT. The CDR3 has 15 amino acids. The CDR3 protein is CASSYSDLANQPQHF.

The rearrangement joins TRBV7-3 to TRBJ1-1; TCRdb's D gene call, TRBD1, goes unchecked for lack of DNA. Per germline, CDR1 SGHTA and CDR2 FQGTGA. The CDR3 sequence is 14 residues long. The CDR3 sequence is CASSPRPGDAEAFF.

The CDR3 protein is CASSPRLAGGVGSYNEQFF. The chain links TRBV18 to TRBJ2-1; TCRdb returns TRBD2, unconfirmable since there is no DNA. Germline CDR1 is KGHSH and CDR2 is LQKENI. CDR3 length: 19 residues.

The V call is TRBV5-1, the J call TRBJ1-1; TCRdb's assignment of TRBD1 cannot be checked, as there is no DNA. Germline-derived CDR1 and CDR2 are SGHRS and YFSETQ. The CDR3 loop spans 14 amino acids. The CDR3 is CASSSSGGNTEAFF.

Here the CDR3 reads CASSGQYYEAFF. The chain is built from TRBV2 and TRBJ1-1. The CDR3 runs to 12 residues. From germline, CDR1 is SNHLY and CDR2 FYNNEI.

The J gene is TRBJ1-2, the V gene TRBV6-2 or TRBV6-3; TCRdb returns TRBD1, unconfirmable since there is no DNA. This CDR3 has 16 residues. The germline CDR1 and CDR2 sequences are MNHEY and SVGEGT. CDR3 amino acids: CASSRTGTDANYGYTF.

This sequence joins TRBV6-5 and TRBJ2-5; lacking DNA, the TRBD2 call made by TCRdb goes unchecked. CDR3 size: 15 residues. Germline V gene data show CDR1 as MNHEY and CDR2 as SVGAGI. This CDR3 is CASSSNRDSGKTQYF.

This chain uses TRBV24-1 with TRBJ2-1; TCRdb indicates TRBD1, and absent DNA this call remains unverified. Germline V gene data show CDR1 as KGHDR and CDR2 as SFDVKD. The CDR3 is 12 amino acids. The CDR3 region is CATSDGGYEQFF.

The chain is built from TRBV18 and TRBJ2-7; TCRdb's assignment of TRBD2 cannot be checked, as there is no DNA. Germline V gene data show CDR1 as KGHSH and CDR2 as LQKENI. The CDR3 contains 13 residues. The CDR3 here is CASSPRAPYEQYF. The full variable domain, rest sourced from reference TRBV18 and TRBJ2-7, is NAGVMQNPRHLVRRRGQEARLRCSPMKGHSHVYWYRQLPEEGLKFMVYLQKENIIDESGMPKERFSAEFPKEGPSILRIQQVVRGDSAAYFCASSPRAPYEQYFGPGTRLTVT.

This rearrangement joins TRBV5-1 to TRBJ2-5; absent DNA, TCRdb's TRBD2 call cannot be checked. This CDR3 comprises 15 residues. Germline lookup yields CDR1 SGHRS and CDR2 YFSETQ. The CDR3 protein is CASSSLGTPRETQYF.

The rearrangement uses TRBV4-1 and TRBJ2-7; TCRdb's assignment of TRBD1 cannot be checked, as there is no DNA. Germline CDR1 MGHRA, CDR2 YSYEKL. The CDR3 loop spans 16 amino acids. This CDR3 is CASSPWVGTLSYEQYF.